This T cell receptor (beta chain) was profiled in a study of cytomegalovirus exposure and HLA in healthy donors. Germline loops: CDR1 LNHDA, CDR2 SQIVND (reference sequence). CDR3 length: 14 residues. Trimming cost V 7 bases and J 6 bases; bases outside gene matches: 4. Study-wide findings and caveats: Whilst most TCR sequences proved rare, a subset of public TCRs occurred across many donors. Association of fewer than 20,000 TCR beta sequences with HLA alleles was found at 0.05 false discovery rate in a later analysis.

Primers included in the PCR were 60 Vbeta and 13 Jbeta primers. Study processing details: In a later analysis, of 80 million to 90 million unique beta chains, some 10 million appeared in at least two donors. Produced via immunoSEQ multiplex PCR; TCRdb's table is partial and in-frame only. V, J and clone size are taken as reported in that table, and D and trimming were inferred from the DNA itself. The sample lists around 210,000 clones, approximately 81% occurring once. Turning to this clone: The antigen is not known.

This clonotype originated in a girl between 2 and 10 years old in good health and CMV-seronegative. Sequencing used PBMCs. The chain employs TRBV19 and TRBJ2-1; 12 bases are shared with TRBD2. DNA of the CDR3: TGTGCCAGTACCCGACTAGCGGGAGTCAATGAGCAGTTCTTC. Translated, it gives CASTRLAGVNEQFF.